This TCR beta chain was documented in a study of blood T cell repertoires in COVID-19. Background on the study: Sites across the United States, Italy and Spain contributed samples from acute and convalescent COVID-19. T cells, B-cell-depleted T cells, or PBMCs provided the cDNA or gDNA that served as material.

This clone was found once. Authors' analysis steps: Reference gene primer amplification in the assay estimated nucleated cell counts. Profiled with immunoSEQ multiplex PCR; TCRdb holds only in-frame clones, not every one. The D gene and trimming were derived from the DNA, and the V and J assignments and clone size from that table. In the table there are some 60,000 clones, about nine tenths of which are singletons. This CDR3 is built from 12 residues. Germline V gene sequence: CDR1 SGHRS, CDR2 YFSETQ. V dropped 2 bases and J dropped 4 bases, with 6 bases sitting between them. The genes are TRBV5-1 and TRBJ2-5, with D perhaps matching TRBD2 (5 bases). The material sequenced was peripheral blood. This clonotype originated in a human donor in a cohort sampled during active COVID-19. The CDR3 protein is CASSFGGETQYF. CDR3 DNA sequence: TGCGCCAGCAGCTTCGGAGGAGAGACCCAGTACTTC.